The T cell receptor (beta chain) described here comes from a study of T cell responses to AZD1222 COVID-19 vaccine. Overall study results and limits: At 160-218 and 743-854, vaccine-associated CD4 TCRs were dominant, and they spanned spike. Clonal diversity may have been underestimated, and the donors were mostly white British, with more females than males.

The repertoire was sequenced with immunoSEQ multiplex PCR; TCRdb's copy has only in-frame clones and lacks some. The repertoire has roughly 170,000 clones, 90% of them found once; the top ten carry less than 3%. To note about this clone: As yet, its antigen is unknown.

The V segment lost 1 base and the J segment 2 bases; nucleotides outside the gene matches: 8. This CDR3 spans 18 amino acids. The germline gives CDR1 LGHNA, CDR2 YNFKEQ. The material sequenced was peripheral blood, taken on day 0 of AZD1222 vaccination. This clonotype was obtained from an adult in good health. The genes are TRBV4-2 and TRBJ2-4; 10 bases align to TRBD2. The CDR3 coding sequence is TGTGCCAGCAGCCAAGTGCTAGCGGGGGCTCGGTCCAAAAACATTCAGTACTTC. Translation gives CASSQVLAGARSKNIQYF.